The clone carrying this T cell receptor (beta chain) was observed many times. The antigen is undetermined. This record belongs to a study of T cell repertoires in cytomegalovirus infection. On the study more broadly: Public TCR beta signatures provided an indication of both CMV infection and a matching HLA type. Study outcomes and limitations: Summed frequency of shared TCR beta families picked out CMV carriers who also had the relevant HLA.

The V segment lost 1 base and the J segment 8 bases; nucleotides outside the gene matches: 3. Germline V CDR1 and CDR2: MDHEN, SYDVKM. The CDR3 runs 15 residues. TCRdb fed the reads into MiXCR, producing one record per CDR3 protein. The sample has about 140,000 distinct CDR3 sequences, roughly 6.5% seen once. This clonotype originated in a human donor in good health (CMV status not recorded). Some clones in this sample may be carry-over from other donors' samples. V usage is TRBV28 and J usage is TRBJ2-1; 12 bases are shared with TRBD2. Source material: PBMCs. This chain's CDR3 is CASSLSSGGAYEQFF. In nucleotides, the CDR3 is TGTGCCAGCAGTTTATCTAGCGGGGGGGCATATGAGCAGTTCTTC.